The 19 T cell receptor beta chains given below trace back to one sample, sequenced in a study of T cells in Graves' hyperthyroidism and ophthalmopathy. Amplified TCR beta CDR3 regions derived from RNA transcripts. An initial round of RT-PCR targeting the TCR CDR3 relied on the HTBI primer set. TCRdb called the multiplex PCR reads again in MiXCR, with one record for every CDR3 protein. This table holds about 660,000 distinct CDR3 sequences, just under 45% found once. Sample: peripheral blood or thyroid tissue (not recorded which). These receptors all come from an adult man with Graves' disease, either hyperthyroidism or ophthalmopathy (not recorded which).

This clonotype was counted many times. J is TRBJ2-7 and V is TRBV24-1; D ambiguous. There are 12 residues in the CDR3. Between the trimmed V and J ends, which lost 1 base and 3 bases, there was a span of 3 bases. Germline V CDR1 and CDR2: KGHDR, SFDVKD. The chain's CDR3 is CATSDFGYEQYF. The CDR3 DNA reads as TGTGCCACCAGTGATTTTGGCTACGAGCAGTACTTC.

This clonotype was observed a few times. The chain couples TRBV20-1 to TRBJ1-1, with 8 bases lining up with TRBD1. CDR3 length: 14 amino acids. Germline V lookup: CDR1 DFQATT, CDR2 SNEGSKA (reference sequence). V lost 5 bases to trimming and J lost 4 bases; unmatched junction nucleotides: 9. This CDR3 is CSALQGGLGTEAFF. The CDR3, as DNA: TGCAGTGCTTTACAGGGGGGCCTTGGCACTGAAGCTTTCTTT.

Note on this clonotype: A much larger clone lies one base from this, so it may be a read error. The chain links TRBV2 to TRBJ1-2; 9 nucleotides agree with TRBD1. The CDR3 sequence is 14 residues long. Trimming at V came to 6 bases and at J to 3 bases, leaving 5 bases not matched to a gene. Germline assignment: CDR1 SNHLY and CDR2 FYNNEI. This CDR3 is CASSGTGIYYGYTF. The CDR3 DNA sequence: TGTGCCAGCAGCGGGACAGGGATATACTATGGCTACACCTTC.

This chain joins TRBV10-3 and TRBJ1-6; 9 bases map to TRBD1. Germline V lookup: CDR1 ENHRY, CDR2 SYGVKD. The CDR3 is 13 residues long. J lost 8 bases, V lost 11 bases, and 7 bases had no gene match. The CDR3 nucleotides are TGTGCCGTCGGGACAGGGATCGATTCACCCCTCCACTTT. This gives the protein CAVGTGIDSPLHF.

This CDR3 reads CSLQGQGRGAEAFF. As DNA, the CDR3 is TGCAGCCTCCAGGGGCAGGGTAGGGGCGCTGAAGCTTTCTTT. This sequence joins TRBV29-1 and TRBJ1-1, with D maybe TRBD1 (6 bases). This CDR3 comprises 14 residues. Germline lookup yields CDR1 SQVTM and CDR2 ANQGSEA. With 8 bases removed from V and 6 bases from J, the gap between germline ends came to 22 bases.

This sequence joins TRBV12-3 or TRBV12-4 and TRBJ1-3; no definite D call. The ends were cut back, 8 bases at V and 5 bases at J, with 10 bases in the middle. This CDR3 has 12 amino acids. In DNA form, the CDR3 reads TGTGCCAGCCGGTCACCCAGAAACACCATATATTTT. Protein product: CASRSPRNTIYF.

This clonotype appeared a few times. CDR3 amino acids: CASSLVKNPGGTEAFF. The CDR3 coding sequence is TGTGCCAGCAGCTTAGTTAAAAATCCGGGCGGCACTGAAGCTTTCTTT. This chain uses TRBV7-2 with TRBJ1-1; no definite D call. This CDR3 is 16 amino acids long. Germline values: CDR1 SGHTA, CDR2 FQGNSA. Trimming removed 1 base from V and 4 bases from J, with 16 bases in between.

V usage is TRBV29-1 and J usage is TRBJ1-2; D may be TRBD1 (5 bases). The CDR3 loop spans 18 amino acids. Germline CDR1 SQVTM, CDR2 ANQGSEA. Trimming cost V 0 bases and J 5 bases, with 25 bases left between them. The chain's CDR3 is CSVEESATVDLIWYGYTF. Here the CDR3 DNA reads TGCAGCGTTGAAGAAAGCGCGACAGTGGATTTAATCTGGTATGGCTACACCTTC.

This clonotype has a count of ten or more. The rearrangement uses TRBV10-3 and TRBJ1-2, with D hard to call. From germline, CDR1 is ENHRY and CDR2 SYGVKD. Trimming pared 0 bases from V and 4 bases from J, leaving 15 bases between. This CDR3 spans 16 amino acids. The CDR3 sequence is CAISESKENPIYGYTF. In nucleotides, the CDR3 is TGTGCCATCAGTGAGTCGAAAGAGAACCCGATCTATGGCTACACCTTC.

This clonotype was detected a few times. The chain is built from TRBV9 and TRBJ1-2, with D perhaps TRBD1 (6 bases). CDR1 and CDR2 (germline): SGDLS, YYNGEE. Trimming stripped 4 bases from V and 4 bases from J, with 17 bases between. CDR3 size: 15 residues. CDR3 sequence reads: CASSKQQGAVYGYTF. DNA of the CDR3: TGTGCCAGCAGCAAACAACAGGGCGCCGTCTATGGCTACACCTTC.

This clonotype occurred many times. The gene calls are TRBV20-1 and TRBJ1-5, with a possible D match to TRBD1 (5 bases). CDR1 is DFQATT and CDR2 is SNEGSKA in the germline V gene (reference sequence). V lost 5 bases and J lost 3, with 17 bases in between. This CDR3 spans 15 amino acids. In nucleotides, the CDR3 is TGCAGTGCTCCCGCCTTTGACAGCGACAATCAGCCCCAGCATTTT. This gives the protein CSAPAFDSDNQPQHF.

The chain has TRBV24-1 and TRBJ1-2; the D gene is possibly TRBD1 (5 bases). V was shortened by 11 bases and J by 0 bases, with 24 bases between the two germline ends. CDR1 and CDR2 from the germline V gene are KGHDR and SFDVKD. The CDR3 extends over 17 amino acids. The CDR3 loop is CASSIDIRLTANYGYTF. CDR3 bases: TGTGCCAGTAGTATAGATATAAGGCTGACAGCTAACTATGGCTACACCTTC.

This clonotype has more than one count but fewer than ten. CDR3 DNA sequence: TGCAGTGCTAGAGATATTTTGGGACTAACTACCGGGGAGCTGTTTTTT. It is translated as CSARDILGLTTGELFF. V is TRBV20-1 and J is TRBJ2-2; 7 bases agree with TRBD2. The CDR3 covers 16 residues. V lost 0 bases, J lost 5 bases, and 9 bases stayed unmatched. Germline CDR1 is DFQATT and CDR2 is SNEGSKA (reference sequence).

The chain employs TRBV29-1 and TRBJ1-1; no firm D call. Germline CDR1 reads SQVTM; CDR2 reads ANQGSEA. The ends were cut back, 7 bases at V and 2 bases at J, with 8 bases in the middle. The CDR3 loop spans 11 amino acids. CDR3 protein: CSGDINTEAFF. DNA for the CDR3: TGCAGCGGGGATATAAACACTGAAGCTTTCTTT.

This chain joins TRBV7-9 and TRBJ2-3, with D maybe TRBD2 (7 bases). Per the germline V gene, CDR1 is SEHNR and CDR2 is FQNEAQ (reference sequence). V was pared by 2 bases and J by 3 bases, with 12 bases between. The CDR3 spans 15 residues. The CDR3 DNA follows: TGTGCCAGCAGCTTACGCGGGGGCTCTACAGATACGCAGTATTTT. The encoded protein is CASSLRGGSTDTQYF.

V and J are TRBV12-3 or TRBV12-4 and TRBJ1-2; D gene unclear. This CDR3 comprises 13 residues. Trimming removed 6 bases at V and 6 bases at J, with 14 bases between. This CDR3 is CASSPDWRDGYTF. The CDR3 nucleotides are TGTGCCAGCAGCCCCGACTGGCGGGATGGCTACACCTTC.

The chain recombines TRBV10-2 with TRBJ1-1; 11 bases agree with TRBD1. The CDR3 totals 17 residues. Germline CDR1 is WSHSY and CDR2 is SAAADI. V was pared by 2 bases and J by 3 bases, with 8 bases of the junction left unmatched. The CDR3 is CASSELPGQGVYTEAFF. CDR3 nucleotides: TGCGCCAGCAGTGAGCTCCCGGGACAGGGGGTGTACACTGAAGCTTTCTTT.

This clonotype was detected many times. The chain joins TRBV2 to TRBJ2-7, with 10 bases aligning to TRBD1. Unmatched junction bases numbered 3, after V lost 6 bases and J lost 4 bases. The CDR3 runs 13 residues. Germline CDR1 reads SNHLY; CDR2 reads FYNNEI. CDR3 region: CASRPGQGYEQYF. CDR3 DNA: TGTGCCAGCAGGCCGGGACAGGGGTACGAGCAGTACTTC.

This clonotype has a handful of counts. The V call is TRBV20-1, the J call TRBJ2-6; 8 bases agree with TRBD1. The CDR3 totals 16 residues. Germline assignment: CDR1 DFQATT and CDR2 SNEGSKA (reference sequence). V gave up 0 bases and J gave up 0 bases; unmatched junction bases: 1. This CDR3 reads CSARDRGHSGANVLTF. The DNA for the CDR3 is TGCAGTGCTAGAGACAGGGGGCACTCTGGGGCCAACGTCCTGACTTTC.